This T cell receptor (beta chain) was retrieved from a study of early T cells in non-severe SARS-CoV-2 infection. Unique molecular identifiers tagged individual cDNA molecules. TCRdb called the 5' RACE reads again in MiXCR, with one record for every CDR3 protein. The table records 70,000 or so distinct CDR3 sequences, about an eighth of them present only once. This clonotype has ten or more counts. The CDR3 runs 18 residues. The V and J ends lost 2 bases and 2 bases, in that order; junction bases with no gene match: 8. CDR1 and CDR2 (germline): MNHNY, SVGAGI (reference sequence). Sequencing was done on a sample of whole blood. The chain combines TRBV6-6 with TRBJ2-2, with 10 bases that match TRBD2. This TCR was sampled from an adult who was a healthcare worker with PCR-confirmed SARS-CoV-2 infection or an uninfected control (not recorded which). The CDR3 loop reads CASSYRLAGAVNTGELFF. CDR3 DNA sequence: TGTGCCAGCAGTTACAGGCTAGCGGGGGCTGTTAACACCGGGGAGCTGTTTTTT.